This note documents a single T cell receptor (beta chain) sequence. Many counts were recorded for this clonotype. Its antigen remains unidentified. Base quality data are lacking; no much larger clone is found one base away. The sample belongs to a study of regulatory T cells in long-lasting Graves disease (dated by TCRdb to about 2021). In terms of the full investigation: In the newly diagnosed Graves' disease group, patients had been taking antithyroid drugs for less than 3 months. Patients with persistent Graves' disease were compared with patients with newly diagnosed Graves' disease using TCR sequencing and RNA sequencing of peripheral blood. A total of about 33 samples underwent TCR sequencing, from 13 patients with persistent Graves' disease and 20 patients with newly diagnosed Graves' disease. The study took place in China and was registered as a clinical trial. Broad study findings and their caveats: Sequencing and analysis were limited to the TCR beta chain. Persistent disease showed preferential use of TRBV28, TRBJ1-2 and TRBJ2-5, whereas newly diagnosed disease favored TRBV20-1 and TRBJ2-1. Lower TCR Shannon entropy and fewer highly expanded clones were observed in persistent Graves' disease patients than in newly diagnosed patients, which suggested clonal expansion. Only peripheral blood was studied, because thyroid tissue, the primary lesion, was inaccessible. More public clonotypes were shared among persistent patients (2,741) than among newly diagnosed patients (more than 900). The authors acknowledged the small sample size as a limitation that may reduce accuracy.

As encoded in the germline V gene (reference sequence), CDR1 is LGHDT while CDR2 is YNNKEL. The CDR3 sequence holds 16 residues, the cysteine and phenylalanine included. The CDR3 DNA has 48 bases and is translated from base 1. V and J are truncated by 0 bases and 0 bases respectively, leaving an intervening sequence of 9 bases. The library came from multiplex PCR. TCRdb names Illumina HiSeq 4000 as the instrument used. iRepertoire HTBI primers and Arm-PCR amplification of CDR3 regions were used to construct TCR beta libraries. PCR products were gel purified before sequencing. As for the authors' bioinformatics: Across samples, roughly 60 TRBV and 15 or so TRBJ segments were identified and used for gene usage analysis of CDR3 amino acid clonotypes. Filtered high-quality paired reads were merged into contigs using COPE and FqMerger. BLAST was used to align contigs to IMGT TRBV, TRBD and TRBJ reference genes, and CDR3 was defined according to IMGT. Any clonotype with a frequency above 0.1% was classified as a highly expanded clone. Repertoire diversity was measured by Shannon entropy, and V-J evenness by the Gini coefficient. A clonotype found in more than one individual was treated as public. TCRdb reworked the public reads: Q25 trimming with fastp, MiXCR clone assembly, productive beta chains retained. Each entry merges the rows of one CDR3 protein and shows their most common DNA and genes. V and J calls and clone size were set by TCRdb, not the authors. The sample profile shows roughly 430,000 distinct CDR3 sequences; about 16% of them were found once. Of the sample, roughly 10% falls within the top ten clones.

This specimen's time point label, interpreted: newly diagnosed GD, antithyroid drugs for less than 3 months. RNA was extracted from PBMCs in TRIzol for both TCR sequencing and RNA sequencing. Graves' disease was diagnosed according to American Thyroid Association guidelines. The patients came from an endocrinology department in Xi'an, China. Each patient gave approximately 10 milliliters of peripheral blood, collected in an EDTA anticoagulant tube. Ficoll Paque Plus density gradient separation was used to isolate PBMCs, and no additional T cell sorting was done. RNA quality was checked with an Agilent 2100 Bioanalyzer and agarose gel, and concentration with a NanoDrop 2000. These data were also reused for a study on T cells in Graves' hyperthyroidism and ophthalmopathy. The second publication reports: A patient counted as having stable Graves' hyperthyroidism if no progression to ophthalmopathy occurred over 18 months of follow-up. Hyperthyroidism patients were aged 18 to 65 years and newly diagnosed, with disease duration of less than 2 months. Exclusion was applied to patients with uncontrolled infections, other autoimmune diseases, pregnancy or lactation. Clinical symptoms, serum thyroxine and TRAb, thyroid ultrasound, and orbital computed tomography formed the basis for the diagnoses. The first round of RT-PCR for the TCR CDR3 was performed with the HTBI primer set and the Qiagen OneStep RT-PCR kit. Blood samples also contained most of the expanded thyroid clonotypes (frequency above 0.001), which suggests that blood repertoires may reflect thyroid immune responses. A model built on a 13 V-J signature distinguished ophthalmopathy from stable hyperthyroidism, reaching about 88% sensitivity and about 81% specificity in cross-validation and 80%/75% in testing. In validation, the model predicted progression to ophthalmopathy with roughly 66% sensitivity and roughly 75% specificity, a median of about six months before onset. TCR V-J signatures able to tell the groups apart were searched for in a discovery cohort of 100 patients, of whom 40 to 45 had Graves' ophthalmopathy and more than 55 had stable Graves' hyperthyroidism. Prospective prediction of ophthalmopathy was tested in an independent validation cohort of fewer than 20 hyperthyroidism patients and 15 to 17 patients who later progressed to ophthalmopathy. The approximately 90 discovery patients were randomly split 7:3 into training and test sets. In over five Graves' hyperthyroidism patients, the study also compared T-cell repertoires from thyroid tissue with T-cell repertoires from blood. After blood sampling, hyperthyroidism patients were treated with methimazole at a starting dose of 30 mg daily, and ophthalmopathy patients were treated with high-dose intravenous methylprednisolone. The libraries were constructed in a second round of multiplex PCR and then size-selected and purified. The libraries were sequenced on an Illumina HiSeq2000 using paired-end 100 bp reads. SOAPnuke was used to process the raw data, removing reads that contained adapters or uncalled bases, had a mean Phred below 15, or lacked an exact match to the constant primer or identifier. COPE v1.2.5 was used to merge the high-quality paired reads, and each unique nucleotide sequence was defined as a clonotype. MiTCR v1.1 was used to align the clonotypes against IMGT TRBV, TRBD and TRBJ reference segments. Only V-J combinations with frequency above 0.0001, covering approximately 99% of repertoires, were analysed. The TCS score was defined as F50 (clonal expansion) divided by E x V (chaos), with BLOSUM62-based TCRdist calculated between CDR3 peptides within each V-J. Welch's t-statistics and random forest reduced roughly 530 V-J features to roughly 13, which were used in a naive Bayes classifier (R e1071). No statistical method was used to fix the sample size in advance, and group allocation was not hidden from the investigators. The paper describes TCR Vbeta CDR3 sequencing of fewer than 150 peripheral blood samples, made up of roughly 40 ophthalmopathy patients, approximately 76 hyperthyroidism patients and about 17 progressor patients.

This receptor chain uses TRBV3-1 and TRBJ1-3; TRBD1 might be the D gene, on 5 matching bases. Sequenced here: peripheral blood mononuclear cells (PBMCs), sampled at new diagnosis, from a patient treated with antithyroid drugs. The receptor was derived from a woman aged 25 to 45 with Graves disease. Donor details come from another sample of the same person, matched by shared clones. The CDR3 amino acid sequence is: CASSQDSGFSGNTIYF. The DNA sequence is as follows: TGTGCCAGCAGCCAAGACTCAGGGTTCTCTGGAAACACCATATATTTT.